This T cell receptor beta chain was profiled in a study of blood T cells in healthy people across ages. Details on this clonotype: Its antigen is undetermined.

With a J-beta primer mix and a sample-barcoded 5' primer, a second PCR ran about 7 to 11 cycles. MiXCR, run by TCRdb on the 5' RACE reads, gives a single entry per CDR3 protein. The sample lists about a million distinct CDR3 sequences, around 49% occurring once. Each of the donors had roughly 10 milliliters of peripheral blood drawn into EDTA-treated Vacutainer tubes. The germline V gene has CDR1 SGHDN and CDR2 FVKESK. Trimming shortened V by 4 bases and J by 11 bases, and 9 bases separated the two germline ends. There are 12 residues in the CDR3. Study-wide results and caveats: Both higher diversity and more naive CD4+ cells marked long-lived donors when set against aged donors.

This TCR derives from a man aged 30-40 years in good health. The chain is built from TRBV14 and TRBJ1-6, with unresolved D. The sequencing sample was made of blood. This chain's CDR3 is CASSRNLTPLHF. DNA of the CDR3: TGTGCCAGCAGCCGGAACCTGACACCCCTCCACTTT.